This paragraph covers one T cell receptor beta chain sequence. The antigen this receptor binds is unknown. Base qualities are not provided; no much larger clone lies one nucleotide away. This record belongs to a study of blood T cell repertoires in COVID-19 (TCRdb year 2020). In the study overall: The collaborator samples originated in the United States, Italy and Spain and spanned the acute and convalescent phases of COVID-19. The prospective study material was composed of cDNA or gDNA derived from T cells, B-cell-depleted T cells, or PBMCs. Subjects who had been exposed to COVID-19, were actively infected with it, or had recovered from it provided the deeply sampled blood TCRbeta repertoires that made up the dataset. The repertoires were released in a freely available public database intended as a resource for research on the immune response to SARS-CoV-2. Samples came from the ongoing ImmuneRACE study (first 160 participants) plus 1,254 subjects from 6 global collaborators. Sample metadata almost always included a de-identified subject ID, COVID-19 status, age in years and sex. Where available, HLA class I and class II types were obtained from metadata supplied by the sample provider rather than from assay-based typing. Paper-wide results and their limitations: The quantity of clinical and demographic metadata differed by source and by participant and was supplied without curation.

V lost 0 bases and J lost 5 bases; the stretch between them is 9 bases long. The CDR1 and CDR2 encoded by the germline V gene are KGHSH and LQKENI. CDR3 length: 14 amino acids, cysteine to phenylalanine. The CDR3 DNA has 42 bases and is translated from base 1. TCRbeta CDR3 regions were amplified from genomic DNA using the immunoSEQ Assay, a bias-controlled multiplex PCR. As for how the authors treated the data: The number of nucleated cells in each sample was estimated by amplification of reference gene primers within the assay. To quantify the absolute abundance of each unique TCRbeta CDR3 rearrangement, sequence reads were collapsed and filtered. For each sample, productive Simpson clonality was calculated as the square root of Simpson's diversity index over productive rearrangements. TCRdb took this table from immuneACCESS and kept in-frame rearrangements with V and J called. Such tables lack part of the clones; where checked against another copy, unresolved V genes explain under half of the gap, and the rest is unexplained. V, J and clone size are taken as reported in that table, and D and trimming were inferred from the DNA itself. The sample contains 65,000 to 95,000 clones, more than 70% of them found a single time. The ten largest clones add up to 2.5% to 3.5% of the sample.

Each collaborating institution followed its own protocols to collect whole blood in K2EDTA tubes. For TCRbeta analysis, collaborators shipped samples in one of three forms: frozen whole blood, isolated PBMCs, or DNA extracted from either of those sample types. The rearrangement combines TRBV18 with TRBJ2-3; 6 matching bases give a weak D call of TRBD1. The sequenced sample was peripheral blood. This clonotype was obtained from a man aged 70 or older with active or convalescent COVID-19. Here the CDR3 is given as CASSPPGAGDTQYF. The nucleotide sequence reads TGTGCCAGCTCACCACCGGGGGCTGGAGATACGCAGTATTTT.